This T cell receptor (beta chain) was documented in a study of Ad26.COV2.S vaccination and SARS-CoV-2 variants. Whole-study context: Doses of Ad26.COV2.S were injected into muscle once or twice, 56 days apart.

Study conclusions and caveats: Vaccine and placebo recipients had similar non-spike TCR breadth.

Germline values: CDR1 MDHEN, CDR2 SYDVKM. The CDR3 extends over 16 amino acids. V was trimmed by 5 bases and J by 2 bases, leaving 13 bases between them. Described treatment: approximately 18 received Ad26.COV2.S at low or high dose, single or two shots; a few received placebo; per-sample allocation not given. Sampling took place 63 days after the first vaccine or placebo injection. Using immunoSEQ multiplex PCR, the repertoire was profiled, and TCRdb retains in-frame clones only, with some absent. Of 400,000 to 450,000 clones listed, approximately 92% were seen once; the top ten hold 1.5% to 2%. About this clone: Its specificity is not known.

The chain combines TRBV28 with TRBJ2-6; D gene uncertain. Sequenced material: peripheral blood, taken in a trial of Ad26.COV2.S vaccine versus placebo. This receptor was taken from a person aged 18-65 years who received the Ad26.COV2.S COVID-19 vaccine or a placebo. The CDR3 sequence is CASSPFLPAGANVLTF. For the CDR3, the DNA is TGTGCCAGCAGTCCGTTCCTCCCTGCTGGGGCCAACGTCCTGACTTTC.